A selection of T cell receptor beta chains follows, all from one sample in a study of beta chain features in type 1 diabetes. Profiled with immunoSEQ multiplex PCR; TCRdb holds only in-frame clones, not every one. Seen here are under 250,000 clones, approximately 10% observed once, and the top ten hold 1% to 1.5%. The material sequenced was central memory CD4+ T cells from blood. The receptors here all came from a young man in good health. The CDR3 runs from the conserved cysteine through the conserved F or W. Fields, in order: V gene, clone size, D gene, J gene, CDR3 DNA, CDR3 protein. A D gene is named only where the DNA matches it firmly. Size is stated for part of the rows, as once, few or many counts, or as a class when the clone is expanded.

V: TRBV14; size: few; D: -; J: TRBJ2-1; DNA: TGTGCCAGCAGTCGAAGCGCATACAATGAGCAGTTCTTC; CDR3: CASSRSAYNEQFF
V: TRBV19; size: -; D: -; J: TRBJ2-1; DNA: TGTGCCAGTAGTACTTATAATGAGCAGTTCTTC; CDR3: CASSTYNEQFF
V: TRBV30; size: few; D: -; J: TRBJ1-2; DNA: TGTGCCTGGAGTGGAACTACAGACTTCTATGGCTACACCTTC; CDR3: CAWSGTTDFYGYTF
V: TRBV5-1; size: few; D: TRBD1; J: TRBJ2-7; DNA: TGCGCCAGCAGCAAGGGACAGGGGACCTACGAGCAGTACTTC; CDR3: CASSKGQGTYEQYF
V: TRBV28; size: many; D: TRBD1; J: TRBJ1-5; DNA: TGTGCCAGCAGTTCCCCGACAGGGAGGACGAATCAGCCCCAGCATTTT; CDR3: CASSSPTGRTNQPQHF
V: TRBV29-1; size: few; D: -; J: TRBJ2-3; DNA: TGCAGCGTTTTCGGGGACCCTGGCACAGATACGCAGTATTTT; CDR3: CSVFGDPGTDTQYF
V: TRBV7-8; size: few; D: -; J: TRBJ2-7; DNA: TGTGCCAGTAGCAGCTTGGTACGGTTGATGTACGAGCAGTACTTC; CDR3: CASSSLVRLMYEQYF
V: TRBV5-4; size: -; D: TRBD2; J: TRBJ2-5; DNA: TGTGCCAGCAGCGATGCCCGCGGGAGGGGGGGAGAGACCCAGTACTTC; CDR3: CASSDARGRGGETQYF
V: TRBV9; size: many; D: -; J: TRBJ1-3; DNA: TGTGCCAGCGGCCAGATTAATGGAAACACCATATATTTT; CDR3: CASGQINGNTIYF
V: TRBV15; size: few; D: TRBD1; J: TRBJ2-7; DNA: TGTGCCACCAGCAGGGCGGATTGGGGCGGACAGGAATCGGAGTACTTC; CDR3: CATSRADWGGQESEYF
V: TRBV7-2; size: -; D: TRBD2; J: TRBJ2-7; DNA: TGTGCCAGCAGCTTAGCGGGGCCCCCCGGACTAGCGGTTTACGAGCAGTACTTC; CDR3: CASSLAGPPGLAVYEQYF
V: TRBV16; size: -; D: TRBD1; J: TRBJ1-1; DNA: TGTGCCAGCAGCCAATCGATGGGACAGGGGGCTGAAGCTTTCTTT; CDR3: CASSQSMGQGAEAFF
V: TRBV25-1; size: few; D: -; J: TRBJ1-5; DNA: TGTGCCAGCAGTGAAGGGTCCCCGTTAGATCAGCCCCAGCATTTT; CDR3: CASSEGSPLDQPQHF
V: TRBV27; size: -; D: -; J: TRBJ2-5; DNA: TGTGCCAGCAGGCCCTCCGGGTTTGGGACCCAGTACTTC; CDR3: CASRPSGFGTQYF
V: TRBV5-6; size: few; D: -; J: TRBJ2-7; DNA: TGTGCCAGCAGCAGGAGGGGCGGGACAGTACTTATTCGTATGGAGCAGTACTTC; CDR3: CASSRRGGTVLIRMEQYF
V: TRBV4-3; size: -; D: -; J: TRBJ2-3; DNA: TGCGCCAGCAGCCAATTGACTAGGTCAGATACGCAGTATTTT; CDR3: CASSQLTRSDTQYF
V: TRBV7-9; size: many; D: -; J: TRBJ2-4; DNA: TGTGCCAGCAGCCTCTCCGGGACAATGAACATTCAGTACTTC; CDR3: CASSLSGTMNIQYF
V: TRBV4-1; size: few; D: -; J: TRBJ2-1; DNA: TGCGCCAGCAGCCGGGACTTCTCCTACAATGAGCAGTTCTTC; CDR3: CASSRDFSYNEQFF
V: TRBV4-2; size: -; D: -; J: TRBJ2-2; DNA: TGTGCCAGCAGCCAAGATCCGACAGGGGAGCTGTTTTTT; CDR3: CASSQDPTGELFF
V: TRBV18; size: -; D: -; J: TRBJ1-1; DNA: TGTGCCAGCTCACCAGACAGGCACACTGAAGCTTTCTTT; CDR3: CASSPDRHTEAFF
V: TRBV5-1; size: -; D: -; J: TRBJ2-5; DNA: TGCGCCAGCAGCCTGACCGGAGAGACCCAGTACTTC; CDR3: CASSLTGETQYF
V: TRBV7-8; size: few; D: -; J: TRBJ2-2; DNA: TGTGCCAGCAGCCCTCCGCAGGGGCGGTCGACCGGGGAGCTGTTTTTT; CDR3: CASSPPQGRSTGELFF
V: TRBV2; size: many; D: TRBD2; J: TRBJ2-3; DNA: TGTGCCAGCAGACTAGCGGGAGGTGGAGATACGCAGTATTTT; CDR3: CASRLAGGGDTQYF
V: TRBV5-5; size: few; D: -; J: TRBJ1-1; DNA: TGTGCCAGCACCCTGGTGAGGAACACTGAAGCTTTCTTT; CDR3: CASTLVRNTEAFF
V: TRBV4-2; size: -; D: -; J: TRBJ2-7; DNA: TGTGCCAGCAGCCAAGTGCGTCAGGGGAACGAGCAGTACTTC; CDR3: CASSQVRQGNEQYF
V: TRBV4-3; size: few; D: TRBD1; J: TRBJ2-3; DNA: TGCGCCAGCAGCCAAGGACAGGGGGCCACAGATACGCAGTATTTT; CDR3: CASSQGQGATDTQYF
V: TRBV6-6; size: few; D: TRBD1; J: TRBJ2-1; DNA: TGTGCCAGTGCCAGGGGGACCTACAATGAGCAGTTCTTC; CDR3: CASARGTYNEQFF
V: TRBV7-6; size: -; D: -; J: TRBJ2-5; DNA: TGTGCCAGCAGCCTGAAAGAGACCCAGTACTTC; CDR3: CASSLKETQYF
V: TRBV4-3; size: few; D: -; J: TRBJ2-7; DNA: TGCGCCAGCAGCCCCCGATACGAGCAGTACTTC; CDR3: CASSPRYEQYF
V: TRBV28; size: -; D: -; J: TRBJ2-5; DNA: TGTGCCAGCAGTTTCCCCGGACTCGCCCAAGAGACCCAGTACTTC; CDR3: CASSFPGLAQETQYF
V: TRBV5-4; size: few; D: TRBD2; J: TRBJ2-1; DNA: TGTGCCAGCAGCTTCTACGGCGGGAGTCGCAATGAGCAGTTCTTC; CDR3: CASSFYGGSRNEQFF
V: TRBV19; size: few; D: TRBD1; J: TRBJ1-2; DNA: TGTGCCAGTAGTAACGGACAGGGGACAATTACCGGCTACACCTTC; CDR3: CASSNGQGTITGYTF
V: TRBV9; size: -; D: TRBD2; J: TRBJ2-5; DNA: TGTGCCAGCAGCGTCGTGGGCGGGAGCGTAGGAGAGACCCAGTACTTC; CDR3: CASSVVGGSVGETQYF
V: TRBV6-5; size: many; D: -; J: TRBJ1-1; DNA: TGTGCCAGCAGACAGGGCCAGAACACTGAAGCTTTCTTT; CDR3: CASRQGQNTEAFF
V: TRBV30; size: -; D: -; J: TRBJ1-5; DNA: TGTGCCTGGAGTGTACAGGCCCAGAGAGGCAATCAGCCCCAGCATTTT; CDR3: CAWSVQAQRGNQPQHF
V: TRBV29-1; size: -; D: TRBD2; J: TRBJ2-1; DNA: TGCAGCGTTGAACCGACTAGCGGGAGGGCCAATGAGCAGTTCTTC; CDR3: CSVEPTSGRANEQFF
V: TRBV4-2; size: -; D: -; J: TRBJ2-4; DNA: TGTGCCAGCAGCCAAGAGGGGGCTACCAAAAACATTCAGTACTTC; CDR3: CASSQEGATKNIQYF
V: TRBV7-6; size: many; D: -; J: TRBJ2-5; DNA: TGTGCCAGCAGCAAATCAGGCTTAGAGACCCAGTACTTC; CDR3: CASSKSGLETQYF
V: TRBV5-1; size: once; D: -; J: TRBJ1-1; DNA: TGCGCCAGCAGCTTGGAAAGCGTGAACACTGAAGCTTTCTTT; CDR3: CASSLESVNTEAFF
V: TRBV19; size: many; D: TRBD2; J: TRBJ2-5; DNA: TGTGCCAGTAGTACTTCGACTAGCGGGAAGGAGACCCAGTACTTC; CDR3: CASSTSTSGKETQYF